This T cell receptor beta chain was obtained from a study of blood T cell repertoires in COVID-19. Turning to the study itself: Specimens from acute and convalescent COVID-19 originated in the United States, Italy and Spain. PBMCs, B-cell-depleted T cells, or T cells provided the cDNA or gDNA that made up the material.

The CDR3 covers 15 residues. Trimming cost V 4 bases and J 5 bases; bases outside gene matches: 9. How the authors handled the data: From reference gene primer amplification, estimates of nucleated cell counts were derived. Sequencing used immunoSEQ multiplex PCR; TCRdb keeps in-frame clones, though not all of them. V and J calls and clone size are copied from that table; D and trimming were computed from the DNA. Of 250,000 to 300,000 clones listed, roughly 89% are singletons. Sequencing was carried out using peripheral blood. This chain uses TRBV23-1 with TRBJ2-3, with TRBD2 identical over 7 bases. TRBV23-1 is filed as an ORF, its function uncertain. The receptor was derived from a man between 50 and 59 years old with acute or convalescent COVID-19. CDR3 sequence reads: CASSREGPRGDTQYF. In DNA, the CDR3 is TGCGCCAGCAGTCGGGAGGGCCCCCGTGGAGATACGCAGTATTTT.